This is a list of T cell receptor beta chains from one sample in a study of shared clonotypes between healthy human individuals. Only in-frame clones appear in the TCRdb table, and some are missing; sequencing was by immunoSEQ multiplex PCR. The sample comprises around 690,000 clones, roughly 91% of which are singletons, and about 33% rests with the top ten. The sequenced material came from memory CD8+ T cells from PBMCs. The receptors derive from a man between 18 and 35 years old in good health. Some clones in this sample may be carry-over from other donors' samples. The CDR3 runs from the conserved cysteine through the conserved F or W. A D gene is named only where the DNA matches it firmly. Part of the rows lack a size; the others show once, few, many or a class for expanded clones.

>TRBD2|TRBJ2-1|-|TRBV5-4|17
CASSGRSSGHLLHEQFF
TGTGCCAGCAGCGGACGGTCTAGCGGGCATCTTTTGCATGAGCAGTTCTTC
>-|TRBJ2-7|-|TRBV27|13
CASSLSHTYEQYF
TGTGCCAGCAGTTTGTCCCATACCTACGAGCAGTACTTC
>TRBD2|TRBJ2-3|once|TRBV14|15
CASSLPGGRRDTQYF
TGTGCCAGCAGCCTGCCGGGGGGTCGGAGAGATACGCAGTATTTT
>-|TRBJ2-1|-|TRBV11-2|15
CASSARAGTYNEQFF
TGTGCCAGCAGCGCCCGGGCGGGGACCTACAATGAGCAGTTCTTC
>TRBD1|TRBJ2-7|-|TRBV7-8|15
CASSPPDREFYEQYF
TGTGCCAGCAGCCCACCGGACAGGGAATTTTACGAGCAGTACTTC
>-|TRBJ2-7|-|TRBV5-1|14
CASSFGSPSGEQYF
TGCGCCAGCAGCTTCGGGTCCCCCTCAGGCGAGCAGTACTTC
>-|TRBJ2-3|once|TRBV29-1|13
CSVDWGRIDTQYF
TGCAGCGTTGATTGGGGGCGAATAGATACGCAGTATTTT
>-|TRBJ2-7|-|TRBV13|14
CASSSRGTFYEQYF
TGTGCCAGCAGCTCCCGCGGGACGTTCTACGAGCAGTACTTC
>TRBD2|TRBJ2-7|-|TRBV13|14
CASSLASGRGEQYF
TGTGCCAGCAGCTTGGCTAGCGGGAGGGGCGAGCAGTACTTC
>TRBD1|TRBJ1-1|-|TRBV30|15
CAWSAGTGLYTEAFF
TGTGCCTGGAGTGCAGGGACAGGGCTTTACACTGAAGCTTTCTTT
>TRBD1|TRBJ1-2|many|TRBV28|17
CASSLRGTATRVYGYTF
TGTGCCAGCAGTTTACGGGGGACAGCTACAAGGGTCTATGGCTACACCTTC
>-|TRBJ2-2|-|TRBV7-6|14
CASSFSQNTGELFF
TGTGCCAGCAGCTTTTCACAGAACACCGGGGAGCTGTTTTTT
>-|TRBJ1-1|-|TRBV30|12
CARADMNTEAFF
TGTGCCCGGGCAGACATGAACACTGAAGCTTTCTTT
>TRBD1|TRBJ1-1|-|TRBV19|13
CASRQGIFTEAFF
TGTGCCAGTCGACAGGGAATTTTTACTGAAGCTTTCTTT
>-|TRBJ1-4|-|TRBV7-9|14
CASSLGGTNEKLFF
TGTGCCAGCAGCTTAGGCGGAACTAATGAAAAACTGTTTTTT
>-|TRBJ1-2|-|TRBV6-5|12
CASSPGPNGYTF
TGTGCCAGCAGCCCGGGACCTAATGGCTACACCTTC
>-|TRBJ2-6|-|TRBV4-3|16
CASSLERNSGANVLTF
TGCGCCAGCAGCCTTGAGCGAAATTCTGGGGCCAACGTCCTGACTTTC
>TRBD2|TRBJ2-1|-|TRBV7-9|17
CASSLGTSGREYNEQFF
TGTGCCAGCAGCTTGGGGACTAGCGGGAGAGAATACAATGAGCAGTTCTTC
>-|TRBJ2-5|-|TRBV6-1|11
CASSSSGTQYF
TGTGCCAGCAGTAGCTCCGGGACCCAGTACTTC
>-|TRBJ1-1|-|TRBV7-9|11
CASFKNTEAFF
TGTGCCAGCTTCAAGAACACTGAAGCTTTCTTT
>TRBD1|TRBJ1-1|-|TRBV19|15
CASSTRQGLNTEAFF
TGTGCCAGTAGTACGCGACAGGGACTGAACACTGAAGCTTTCTTT
>TRBD1|TRBJ2-7|-|TRBV6-5|15
CASSMGQSMTYEQYF
TGTGCCAGCAGCATGGGACAGAGCATGACCTACGAGCAGTACTTC
>TRBD2|TRBJ2-7|few|TRBV27|14
CASSHGREKYEQYF
TGTGCCAGCAGCCACGGGCGGGAGAAGTACGAGCAGTACTTC